This passage covers 21 T cell receptor beta chains from one sample sequenced in a study of T cell responses to AZD1222 COVID-19 vaccine. Assay: immunoSEQ multiplex PCR; the TCRdb copy retains only in-frame clones and omits some. The sample carries about 94,000 clones, approximately 88% recorded once. The starting material was peripheral blood, obtained 28 days after the second AZD1222 dose. The receptors were sampled from an adult who received the AZD1222 COVID-19 vaccine.

V is TRBV20-1 and J is TRBJ1-6, with D hard to call. Germline V gives CDR1 DFQATT, CDR2 SNEGSKA (reference sequence). The V gene lost 3 bases and the J gene lost 7 bases, with 16 bases spanning the gap. There are 15 residues in the CDR3. The CDR3 region is CSASSNTGSNSPLHF. DNA for the CDR3: TGCAGTGCTAGTTCAAACACGGGATCCAATTCACCCCTCCACTTT.

This clone was observed once. J is TRBJ2-1 and V is TRBV4-2; TRBD2 aligns across 10 bases. Germline V CDR1 and CDR2: LGHNA, YNFKEQ. The junction had 6 bases not matched to a gene; V was cut back by 0 bases and J by 7 bases. This CDR3 spans 16 amino acids. The CDR3 DNA reads TGTGCCAGCAGCCAAGAAACCGGACTAGCGGCTAATGAGCAGTTCTTC. It yields the protein CASSQETGLAANEQFF.

As DNA, the CDR3 is TGTGCCAGCAGTGAAGCCGGGAGCTCCTACGAGCAGTACTTC. Amino acids: CASSEAGSSYEQYF. The chain uses TRBV6-1 and TRBJ2-7, with D tentatively TRBD2 (6 bases). CDR1 MNHNS and CDR2 SASEGT come from the germline V gene. Deletions cut 0 bases from V and 0 bases from J, with 6 bases between. The CDR3 spans 14 residues.

V usage is TRBV5-1 and J usage is TRBJ2-1, with D perhaps matching TRBD2 (5 bases). V was clipped by 6 bases and J by 9 bases, with 19 bases between them. The CDR3 sequence is 14 residues long. Germline V gene sequence: CDR1 SGHRS, CDR2 YFSETQ. DNA of the CDR3: TGCGCCAGCACCCTCGGGGTAGATCGGGGTGAGCAGTTCTTC. Amino acids: CASTLGVDRGEQFF. Using reference TRBV5-1 and TRBJ2-1 for the parts outside the CDR3, the full variable domain is KAGVTQTPRYLIKTRGQQVTLSCSPISGHRSVSWYQQTPGQGLQFLFEYFSETQRNKGNFPGRFSGRQFSNSRSEMNVSTLELGDSALYLCASTLGVDRGEQFFGPGTRLTVL.

The count of this clone is one. The rearrangement links TRBV9 to TRBJ2-6; 8 nucleotides align to TRBD2. This CDR3 is 17 amino acids long. CDR1 SGDLS and CDR2 YYNGEE come from the germline V gene. After removal of 4 bases from V and 0 bases from J, the junction contained 6 bases not matched to a gene. CDR3 region: CASSPGGGSSGANVLTF. CDR3 DNA sequence: TGTGCCAGCAGCCCGGGGGGGGGCAGCTCTGGGGCCAACGTCCTGACTTTC. The whole variable domain, filled in from reference TRBV9 and TRBJ2-6, reads DSGVTQTPKHLITATGQRVTLRCSPRSGDLSVYWYQQSLDQGLQFLIQYYNGEERAKGNILERFSAQQFPDLHSELNLSSLELGDSALYFCASSPGGGSSGANVLTFGAGSRLTVL.

V and J are TRBV6-5 and TRBJ1-3, with TRBD1 identical over 7 bases. CDR1 MNHEY and CDR2 SVGAGI come from the germline V gene. The length of the CDR3 is 15 residues. J gave up 6 bases and V 8 bases, and 13 bases lay outside the gene matches. This CDR3 reads CASRRNEQGPNTIYF. The CDR3 DNA reads as TGTGCCAGCCGACGAAATGAACAGGGGCCAAACACCATATATTTT.

This rearrangement joins TRBV28 to TRBJ1-4, with D possibly TRBD1 on 6 matching bases. Germline V gene data show CDR1 as MDHEN and CDR2 as SYDVKM. The CDR3 is 15 amino acids. Trimming shortened V by 4 bases and J by 6 bases, and 15 bases separated the two germline ends. Here the CDR3 reads CASSYDRFEYEKLFF. CDR3 nucleotides: TGTGCCAGCAGTTACGACAGGTTTGAATATGAAAAACTGTTTTTT. The entire variable domain, with the rest obtained from reference TRBV28 and TRBJ1-4, is as follows: DVKVTQSSRYLVKRTGEKVFLECVQDMDHENMFWYRQDPGLGLRLIYFSYDVKMKEKGDIPEGYSVSREKKERFSLILESASTNQTSMYLCASSYDRFEYEKLFFGSGTQLSVL.

This clone was detected only once. The genes are TRBV19 and TRBJ2-2; possibly TRBD1 for D (6 bases). The CDR3 extends over 14 amino acids. Per the germline V gene, CDR1 is LNHDA and CDR2 is SQIVND (reference sequence). V was pared by 1 base and J by 6 bases, with 9 bases between. The CDR3 sequence is CASSIAEGAGELFF. CDR3 coding DNA: TGTGCCAGTAGTATAGCAGAGGGGGCCGGGGAGCTGTTTTTT.

J is TRBJ2-1 and V is TRBV5-1; maybe TRBD1 (5 bases). The CDR3 extends over 13 amino acids. In germline, CDR1 is SGHRS, CDR2 YFSETQ. V was shortened by 4 bases and J by 5 bases, with 10 bases between the two germline ends. CDR3 residues: CASSLDNHNEQFF. The CDR3, as DNA: TGCGCCAGCAGCCTGGACAACCACAATGAGCAGTTCTTC. The full variable domain, in which reference TRBV5-1 and TRBJ2-1 provide the parts outside the CDR3, is KAGVTQTPRYLIKTRGQQVTLSCSPISGHRSVSWYQQTPGQGLQFLFEYFSETQRNKGNFPGRFSGRQFSNSRSEMNVSTLELGDSALYLCASSLDNHNEQFFGPGTRLTVL.

The CDR3 protein is CATGGMNTEAFF. CDR3 DNA: TGTGCCACAGGGGGGATGAACACTGAAGCTTTCTTT. The rearrangement uses TRBV6-5 and TRBJ1-1; 7 bases map to TRBD1. Germline trimming cut 10 bases from V and 0 bases from J; bases unmatched to any gene: 2. There are 12 residues in the CDR3. CDR1 MNHEY and CDR2 SVGAGI come from the germline V gene.

This chain joins TRBV10-3 and TRBJ1-2, with 8 bases that match TRBD1. From germline, CDR1 is ENHRY and CDR2 SYGVKD. CDR3 length: 17 amino acids. With 5 bases clipped from V and 2 bases from J, the junction kept 13 bases outside the gene matches. This chain's CDR3 is CAISREPGQALNYGYTF. For the CDR3, the DNA is TGTGCCATCAGTCGGGAGCCGGGACAGGCCTTAAACTATGGCTACACCTTC.

Here the CDR3 reads CASSLTNTGELFF. DNA of the CDR3: TGTGCCAGCAGCCTCACGAACACCGGGGAGCTGTTTTTT. The chain joins TRBV6-6 to TRBJ2-2, with D uncertain. Trimming stripped 6 bases from V and 0 bases from J, with 5 bases between. Per germline, CDR1 MNHNY and CDR2 SVGAGI (reference sequence). The CDR3 is 13 residues long.

The rearrangement uses TRBV27 and TRBJ2-1; D is ambiguous. The CDR3 has 11 amino acids. Germline V gene data show CDR1 as MNHEY and CDR2 as SMNVEV (reference sequence). V lost 3 bases and J 8 bases, leaving 5 bases between the germline ends. CDR3: CASSFLDEQFF. In nucleotides, the CDR3 is TGTGCCAGCAGTTTTCTGGATGAGCAGTTCTTC.

The chain joins TRBV5-1 to TRBJ1-1, with 7 bases matching TRBD1. The CDR3 length is 15 residues. Germline trimming cut 0 bases from V and 2 bases from J; bases unmatched to any gene: 4. Germline-derived CDR1 and CDR2 are SGHRS and YFSETQ. The DNA of the CDR3 is TGCGCCAGCAGCTTGGGTAGGGGGCCTAACACTGAAGCTTTCTTT. This translates into CASSLGRGPNTEAFF. Based on the CDR3 plus reference TRBV5-1 and TRBJ1-1, the full variable domain is KAGVTQTPRYLIKTRGQQVTLSCSPISGHRSVSWYQQTPGQGLQFLFEYFSETQRNKGNFPGRFSGRQFSNSRSEMNVSTLELGDSALYLCASSLGRGPNTEAFFGQGTRLTVV.

The rearrangement links TRBV4-3 to TRBJ2-7; 7 bases align to TRBD2. This CDR3 is built from 16 residues. Per the germline V gene, CDR1 is LGHNA and CDR2 is YSLEER. V shed 0 bases, J shed 4 bases, and the junction held 9 bases outside the gene matches. This CDR3 reads CASSQDWGGEPYEQYF. CDR3 coding DNA: TGCGCCAGCAGCCAAGATTGGGGGGGAGAACCTTACGAGCAGTACTTC.

V usage is TRBV7-9 and J usage is TRBJ2-5; TRBD1 aligns across 7 bases. The germline V gene encodes CDR1 SEHNR and CDR2 FQNEAQ (reference sequence). The CDR3 contains 15 residues. The V segment lost 5 bases and the J segment 0 bases; nucleotides outside the gene matches: 6. Written as DNA, the CDR3 is TGTGCCAGCAGCCCCGGGGACAGCAACCAAGAGACCCAGTACTTC. Translating gives CASSPGDSNQETQYF.

The chain is built from TRBV19 and TRBJ1-6; D unclear. Per germline, CDR1 LNHDA and CDR2 SQIVND (reference sequence). CDR3 size: 14 residues. Trimming removed 5 bases at V and 6 bases at J, with 11 bases between. Here the CDR3 reads CASSRSGINSPLHF. The CDR3 DNA reads as TGTGCCAGTAGTCGCTCCGGGATTAATTCACCCCTCCACTTT.

A remark on this clone: Within the sample, other DNA sequences also encode this same CDR3. J is TRBJ1-1 and V is TRBV19; D unresolved. The V gene's germline CDR1 is LNHDA and CDR2 SQIVND (reference sequence). Trimming took 3 bases from V and 3 from J, leaving 8 bases between them. The CDR3 consists of 13 residues. The CDR3 spells CASSIAGDTEAFF. The CDR3 DNA follows: TGTGCCAGTAGTATTGCGGGTGACACTGAAGCTTTCTTT. Supplemented by reference TRBV19 and TRBJ1-1, the full variable domain reads DGGITQSPKYLFRKEGQNVTLSCEQNLNHDAMYWYRQDPGQGLRLIYYSQIVNDFQKGDIAEGYSVSREKKESFPLTVTSAQKNPTAFYLCASSIAGDTEAFFGQGTRLTVV.

The rearrangement uses TRBV24-1 and TRBJ1-2; 7 positions agree with TRBD1. This CDR3 comprises 13 residues. Looked up from germline, CDR1 is KGHDR and CDR2 is SFDVKD. With V trimmed by 6 bases and J by 8 bases, 8 bases remained unmatched. The CDR3, as DNA: TGTGCCACCAGTCGAGACAGGGTCGGGGGCTACACCTTC. This sequence encodes CATSRDRVGGYTF.

The rearrangement uses TRBV5-1 and TRBJ1-2; 8 bases agree with TRBD1. V was pared by 4 bases and J by 4 bases, with 15 bases of the junction left unmatched. Germline CDR1 and CDR2: SGHRS and YFSETQ. The CDR3 runs 17 residues. DNA of the CDR3: TGCGCCAGCAGCGTCCGGGACAGGACCTCTAGCCTCTATGGCTACACCTTC. Its protein is CASSVRDRTSSLYGYTF.

J is TRBJ2-7 and V is TRBV5-5; 12 nucleotides match TRBD1. Per the germline V gene, CDR1 is SGHKS and CDR2 is YYEKEE (reference sequence). The length of the CDR3 is 14 residues. With 3 bases clipped from V and 5 bases from J, the junction kept 3 bases outside the gene matches. The DNA for the CDR3 is TGTGCCAGCAGCTCCGGGACAGGGGGCGACGAGCAGTACTTC. As protein: CASSSGTGGDEQYF. The full variable domain, rest sourced from reference TRBV5-5 and TRBJ2-7, is DAGVTQSPTHLIKTRGQQVTLRCSPISGHKSVSWYQQVLGQGPQFIFQYYEKEERGRGNFPDRFSARQFPNYSSELNVNALLLGDSALYLCASSSGTGGDEQYFGPGTRLTVT.